What follows are 10 T cell receptor beta chains derived from one specimen sequenced in a study of CD8+CD57+ T cells in acquired aplastic anemia. Genomic DNA was employed as the template in profiling TCR beta VDJ and CDR3. One entry per CDR3 protein results from TCRdb running MiXCR on the reads. The sample holds 350,000 to 450,000 distinct CDR3 sequences; roughly 64% are singletons and the top ten take less than 4%. Sequencing was carried out using sorted CD4+, CD8+, or CD8+CD57+ T cells (not recorded which) from PBMCs. These receptors were collected from a human donor in good health, serving as a control.

The V call is TRBV10-3, the J call TRBJ2-7, with D possibly being TRBD2 (6 bases). The germline CDR1 and CDR2 sequences are ENHRY and SYGVKD. V lost 4 bases and J lost 0, with 16 bases in between. The CDR3 sequence is 16 residues long. CDR3: CAISVGGLGSSYEQYF. The DNA of the CDR3 is TGTGCCATCAGTGTAGGAGGGCTTGGGAGCTCCTACGAGCAGTACTTC.

Many counts were recorded for this clonotype. V and J are TRBV12-3 or TRBV12-4 and TRBJ2-1, with TRBD2 as a possible D gene (6 bases). The CDR3 is made up of 15 amino acids. Trimming cost V 7 bases and J 0 bases, with 13 bases left between them. CDR3 region: CASTPSGYSYNEQFF. The CDR3 DNA reads TGTGCCAGCACCCCAAGCGGGTACTCCTACAATGAGCAGTTCTTC.

The chain carries TRBV2 and TRBJ2-7, with D unclear. CDR1 is SNHLY, CDR2 FYNNEI, per germline. The length of the CDR3 is 13 residues. The germline V and J ends were trimmed by 3 bases and 11 bases, with 17 bases remaining between them. The DNA of the CDR3 is TGTGCCAGCAGTGAGAGGCAGGCCTACGAAGAGTACTTC. Translating it yields CASSERQAYEEYF.

Points on this clonotype: At one end, the junction sequence differs from germline, possibly due to a read error. The V and J genes are TRBV2 and TRBJ2-3, with D maybe TRBD2 (5 bases). This CDR3 region has 15 residues. Germline V gene data show CDR1 as SNHLY and CDR2 as FYNNEI. The chain's CDR3 is CASSRVRTGWATRSF. CDR3 coding DNA: TGTGCCAGCAGCCGGGTCCGGACGGGATGGGCTACGCGGTCTTTT. Drawing the rest from reference TRBV2 and TRBJ2-3, the complete variable domain is EPEVTQTPSHQVTQMGQEVILRCVPISNHLYFYWYRQILGQKVEFLVSFYNNEISEKSEIFDDQFSVERPDGSNFTLKIRSTKLEDSAMYFCASSRVRTGWATRSFGPGTRLTVL.

On this clonotype: One junction end disagrees with the germline gene, perhaps due to a read error. The chain is built from TRBV10-3 and TRBJ2-1; D gene uncertain. The germline CDR1 and CDR2 sequences are ENHRY and SYGVKD. The CDR3 spans 12 residues. CDR3 sequence: CAISVAANKQFF. The CDR3 DNA sequence: TGTGCCATCAGTGTGGCCGCCAATAAGCAGTTCTTC.

The chain links TRBV20-1 to TRBJ1-2; D is ambiguous. Germline lookup yields CDR1 DFQATT and CDR2 SNEGSKA (reference sequence). The CDR3 sequence is 14 residues long. With 1 base removed from V and 5 bases from J, the gap between germline ends came to 14 bases. CDR3 coding DNA: TGCAGTGCTAGAGCGCGCAGCGCTAGATATGGCTACACCTTC. It codes for CSARARSARYGYTF.

This chain links TRBV20-1 with TRBJ2-6; no definite D call. Per germline, CDR1 DFQATT and CDR2 SNEGSKA (reference sequence). Trimming pared 6 bases from V and 8 bases from J, leaving 20 bases between. The CDR3 runs to 15 residues. This chain's CDR3 is CSARPQVSDPNVLTF. CDR3 coding DNA: TGCAGTGCAAGACCCCAGGTTTCCGATCCCAACGTCCTGACTTTC.

A note on this clonotype: Because it lacks the conserved phenylalanine or tryptophan at the end, this CDR3 is likely a read error. It is unclear where the CDR3 begins or ends on the DNA, so no DNA is shown, and the CDR3 is as TCRdb lists it. CDR3 in amino acids: CASPNREYNSPLQL. The chain combines TRBV18 with TRBJ1-6; TRBD1 reflects the table's D call only, with no check against the DNA. Germline V CDR1 and CDR2: KGHSH, LQKENI. The CDR3 contains 14 residues when both ends are counted.

Points on this clonotype: Being one base from a much bigger clone, this may be a read error. The V call is TRBV2, the J call TRBJ2-3; 13 nucleotides line up with TRBD2. This CDR3 has 16 amino acids. V lost 5 bases and J lost 0; bases outside the gene matches: 2. Germline loops: CDR1 SNHLY, CDR2 FYNNEI. CDR3 DNA: TGTGCCAGCAGTCGACTAGCGGGGGGCAGCACAGATACGCAGTATTTT. Its translation: CASSRLAGGSTDTQYF.

This clonotype came up many times. The V and J genes are TRBV6-1 and TRBJ1-1, with TRBD1 identical over 10 bases. With V trimmed by 2 bases and J by 0 bases, 9 bases remained unmatched. The CDR3 loop spans 18 amino acids. Germline V gene sequence: CDR1 MNHNS, CDR2 SASEGT. CDR3 DNA: TGTGCCAGCAGTGAACGATACGACAGGGGGCCTTTGAACACTGAAGCTTTCTTT. Translation gives CASSERYDRGPLNTEAFF.